This T cell receptor (beta chain) derives from a study of cytomegalovirus exposure and HLA in healthy donors. The germline gives CDR1 SGHRS, CDR2 YFSETQ. The CDR3 spans 14 residues. This clone is a singleton in its sample. The PCR contained 60 Vbeta and 13 Jbeta primers. Generated by immunoSEQ multiplex PCR, the TCRdb table keeps only in-frame clones and is missing some. The sample has about 20,000 clones; about 78% are singletons. The TCR was taken from a man in his sixties in good health and CMV-seronegative. This rearrangement joins TRBV5-1 to TRBJ2-5; 7 positions agree with TRBD2. The DNA end lines up better with TRBJ2-7; the J call may be wrong. The specimen was PBMCs. This CDR3 is CASSLGGGRYEQYF. Written as DNA, the CDR3 is TGCGCCAGCAGCTTGGGGGGGGGACGGTACGAGCAGTACTTC.